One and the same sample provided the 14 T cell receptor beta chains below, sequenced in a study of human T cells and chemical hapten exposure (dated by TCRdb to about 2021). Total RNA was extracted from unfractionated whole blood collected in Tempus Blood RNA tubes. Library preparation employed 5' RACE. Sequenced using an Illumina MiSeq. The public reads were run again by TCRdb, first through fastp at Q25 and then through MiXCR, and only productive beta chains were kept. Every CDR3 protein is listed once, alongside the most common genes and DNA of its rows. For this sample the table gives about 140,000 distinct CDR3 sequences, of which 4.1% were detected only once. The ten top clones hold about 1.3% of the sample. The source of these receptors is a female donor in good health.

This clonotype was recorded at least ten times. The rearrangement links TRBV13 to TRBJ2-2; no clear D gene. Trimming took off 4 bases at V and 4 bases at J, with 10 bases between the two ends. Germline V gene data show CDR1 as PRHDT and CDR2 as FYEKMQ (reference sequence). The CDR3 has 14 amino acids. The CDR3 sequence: CASSYGTTTGELFF. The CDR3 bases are TGTGCCAGCAGCTACGGTACCACCACCGGGGAGCTGTTTTTT.

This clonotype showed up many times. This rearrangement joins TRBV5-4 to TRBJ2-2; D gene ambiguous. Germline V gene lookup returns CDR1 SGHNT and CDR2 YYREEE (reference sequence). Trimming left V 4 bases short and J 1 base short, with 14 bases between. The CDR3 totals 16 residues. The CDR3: CASSTEKRQNTGELFF. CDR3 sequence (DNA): TGTGCCAGCAGCACCGAAAAGAGACAGAACACCGGGGAGCTGTTTTTT.

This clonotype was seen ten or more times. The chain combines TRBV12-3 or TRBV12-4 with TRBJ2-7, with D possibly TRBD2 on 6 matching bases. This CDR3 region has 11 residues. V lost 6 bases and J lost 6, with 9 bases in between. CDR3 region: CASREGFEQYF. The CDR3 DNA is TGTGCCAGCAGGGAGGGGTTCGAGCAGTACTTC.

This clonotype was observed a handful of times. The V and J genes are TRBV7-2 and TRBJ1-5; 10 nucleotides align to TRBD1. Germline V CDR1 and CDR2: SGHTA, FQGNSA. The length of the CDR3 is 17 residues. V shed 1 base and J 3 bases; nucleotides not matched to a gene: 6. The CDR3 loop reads CASSLGFGTGDNQPQHF. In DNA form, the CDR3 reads TGTGCCAGCAGCTTAGGATTTGGGACAGGGGACAATCAGCCCCAGCATTTT.

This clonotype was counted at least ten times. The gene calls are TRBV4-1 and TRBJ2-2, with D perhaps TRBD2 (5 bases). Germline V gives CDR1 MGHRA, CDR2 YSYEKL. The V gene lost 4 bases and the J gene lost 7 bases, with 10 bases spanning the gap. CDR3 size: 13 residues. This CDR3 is CASSLRGGGELFF. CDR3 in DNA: TGCGCCAGCAGCCTTCGGGGTGGCGGGGAGCTGTTTTTT.

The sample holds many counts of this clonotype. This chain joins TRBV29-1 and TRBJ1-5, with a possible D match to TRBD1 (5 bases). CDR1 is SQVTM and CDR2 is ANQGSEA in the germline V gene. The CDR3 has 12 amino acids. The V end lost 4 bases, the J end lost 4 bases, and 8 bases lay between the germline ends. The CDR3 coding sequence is TGCAGCGTTGGACAGAATAATCAGCCCCAGCATTTT. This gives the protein CSVGQNNQPQHF.

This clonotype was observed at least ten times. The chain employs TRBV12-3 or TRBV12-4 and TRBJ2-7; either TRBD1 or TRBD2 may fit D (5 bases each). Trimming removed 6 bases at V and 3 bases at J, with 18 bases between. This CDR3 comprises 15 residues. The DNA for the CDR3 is TGTGCCAGCAGCCGCCCCGGGACGGAATTCTACGAGCAGTACTTC. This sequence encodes CASSRPGTEFYEQYF.

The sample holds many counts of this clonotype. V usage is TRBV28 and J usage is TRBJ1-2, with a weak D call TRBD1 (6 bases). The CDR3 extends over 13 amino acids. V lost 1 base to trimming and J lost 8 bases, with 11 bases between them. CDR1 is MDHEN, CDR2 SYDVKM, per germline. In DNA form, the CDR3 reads TGTGCCAGCAGTTTATCTGGCAGGGGAGGCTACACCTTC. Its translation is CASSLSGRGGYTF.

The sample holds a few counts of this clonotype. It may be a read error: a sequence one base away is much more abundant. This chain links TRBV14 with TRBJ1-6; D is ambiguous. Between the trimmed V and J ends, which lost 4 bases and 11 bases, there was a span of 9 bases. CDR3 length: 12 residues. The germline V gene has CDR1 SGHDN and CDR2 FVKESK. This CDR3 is CASSRNHAPLHF. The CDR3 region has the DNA TGTGCCAGCAGCCGCAACCACGCACCCCTCCACTTT.

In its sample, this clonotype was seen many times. The CDR3 bases are TGTGCCAGCGGAAACAGGGTAGTAGGCTACACCTTC. This gives the protein CASGNRVVGYTF. The rearrangement joins TRBV12-3 or TRBV12-4 to TRBJ1-2; possible D gene TRBD1, 6 bases. V was cut by 8 bases and J by 8 bases, with 15 bases left in between. The CDR3 covers 12 residues.

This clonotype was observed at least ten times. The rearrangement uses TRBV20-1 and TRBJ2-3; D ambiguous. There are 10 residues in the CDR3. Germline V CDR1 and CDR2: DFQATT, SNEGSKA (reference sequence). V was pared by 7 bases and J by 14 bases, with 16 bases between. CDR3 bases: TGCAGTGTGCTGGTGCCGACGGGGTATTTT. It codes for CSVLVPTGYF.

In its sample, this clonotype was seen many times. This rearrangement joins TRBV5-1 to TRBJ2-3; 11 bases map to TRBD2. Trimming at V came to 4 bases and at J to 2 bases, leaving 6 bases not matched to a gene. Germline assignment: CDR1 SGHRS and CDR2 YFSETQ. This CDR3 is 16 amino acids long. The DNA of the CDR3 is TGCGCCAGCAGCCCCACTAGCGGGGGCCTCACAGATACGCAGTATTTT. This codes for CASSPTSGGLTDTQYF.

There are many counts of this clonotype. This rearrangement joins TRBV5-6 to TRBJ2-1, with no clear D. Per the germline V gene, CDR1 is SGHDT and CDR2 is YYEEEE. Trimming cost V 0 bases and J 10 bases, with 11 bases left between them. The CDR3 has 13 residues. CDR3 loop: CASSLGPGPEQFF. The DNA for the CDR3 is TGTGCCAGCAGCTTGGGCCCCGGCCCGGAGCAGTTCTTC.

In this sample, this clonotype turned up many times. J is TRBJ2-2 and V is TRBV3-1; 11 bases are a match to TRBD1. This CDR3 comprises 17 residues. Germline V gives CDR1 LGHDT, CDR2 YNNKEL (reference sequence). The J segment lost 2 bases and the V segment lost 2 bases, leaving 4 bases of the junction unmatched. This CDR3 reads CASSQIWTGGNTGELFF. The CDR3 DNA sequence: TGTGCCAGCAGCCAAATTTGGACAGGGGGCAACACCGGGGAGCTGTTTTTT.